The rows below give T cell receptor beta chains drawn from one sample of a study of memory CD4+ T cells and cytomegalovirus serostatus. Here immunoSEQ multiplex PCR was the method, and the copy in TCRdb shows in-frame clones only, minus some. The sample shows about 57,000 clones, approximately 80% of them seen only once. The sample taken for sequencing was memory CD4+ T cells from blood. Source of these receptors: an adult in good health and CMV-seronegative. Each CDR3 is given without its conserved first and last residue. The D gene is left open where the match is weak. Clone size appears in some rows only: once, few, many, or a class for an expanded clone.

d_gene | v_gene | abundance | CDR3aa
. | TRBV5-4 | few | ASSLVPDGGTEAF
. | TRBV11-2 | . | ASSLDGAARY
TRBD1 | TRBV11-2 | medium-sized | ASSLQRDRGLN
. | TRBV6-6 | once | ACRDTLLPPLH
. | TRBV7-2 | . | ASSLRLPKLGELF
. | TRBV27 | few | ASSQGARLADMTGELF
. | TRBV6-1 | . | ASSELDKAAKNIQY
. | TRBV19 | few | ASSIAWEVKRQH
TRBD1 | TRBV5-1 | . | ASSPGQGEGSPLH
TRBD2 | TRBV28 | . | ASSLGLAGDGNEQF
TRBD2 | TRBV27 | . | ASRQTSGPYEQY
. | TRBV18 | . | ASSPGGQETQY
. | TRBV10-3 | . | AISESRGAGSDEQF
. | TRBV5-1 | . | ASSGVVNYGYT
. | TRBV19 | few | ASSIGPGSAKETQY
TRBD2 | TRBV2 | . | ASLWGLAKFEQF
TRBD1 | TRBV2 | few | ASSRDSYYEQY
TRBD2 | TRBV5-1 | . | ASSRTSGTTYNEQF
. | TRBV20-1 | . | SAASGTAF
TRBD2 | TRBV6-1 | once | ASVGGAGGPHTQY
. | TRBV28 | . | ASSRDSNQPQH
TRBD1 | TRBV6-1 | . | ASSESGGISSNQPQH
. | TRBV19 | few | ASSVLTGNYGYT
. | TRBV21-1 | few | ASSPPPNSNQPQH
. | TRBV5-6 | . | ASSLGLITGELF
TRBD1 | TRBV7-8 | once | ASSATGGFKQPQH
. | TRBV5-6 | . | ASSLWDGEAF
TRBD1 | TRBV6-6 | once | ASSYATGGNEQY
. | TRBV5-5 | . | ASSLGQETQY
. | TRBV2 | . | ASSETSGVGEKLF
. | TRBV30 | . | AWNADRAGNTIY
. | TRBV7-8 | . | ASSLERFYEAEQY
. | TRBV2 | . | ASSVGPGSPLH
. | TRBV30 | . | AQRKSSYNEQF
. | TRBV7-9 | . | ASSLAGIEQF
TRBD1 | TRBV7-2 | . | ASSPAGQGGNEQF
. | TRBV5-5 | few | ASRSTWSNQPQH
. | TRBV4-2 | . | ASSQDFSYGYT
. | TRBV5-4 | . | ASGFRGAPKETQY
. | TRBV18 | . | ASSPTTVPTGELF
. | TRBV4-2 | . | ASSHPMYTGELF
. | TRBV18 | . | ASRAVIAPRTDTQY
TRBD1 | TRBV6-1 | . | ASSGRQGGEQF
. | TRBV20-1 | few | SARELYEQY
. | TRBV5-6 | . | ASSLTVDTEAF
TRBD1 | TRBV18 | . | ASSPSVPGQGYIQY